These T cell receptor beta chains were read from a single sample in a study of monozygotic twins with inflammatory bowel disease. TCRdb re-analyzed the 5' RACE reads; it lists each CDR3 protein once, without DNA. The data include roughly 300,000 distinct CDR3 sequences; the top ten clones carry approximately 5.4%. The sequenced sample was blood. These receptors came from a human donor with ulcerative colitis or Crohn's disease, or a healthy co-twin of an affected twin (not recorded which). CDR3s include the opening cysteine and the closing phenylalanine or tryptophan. The order of the fields is V gene, J gene, CDR3 length, CDR3 protein.

v_gene: TRBV10-3
j_gene: TRBJ1-6
len: 13
CDR3aa: CAISESWDSPLHF

v_gene: TRBV9
j_gene: TRBJ2-7
len: 13
CDR3aa: CASSVGGTYEQYF

v_gene: TRBV20-1
j_gene: TRBJ2-3
len: 14
CDR3aa: CSATPGLAKDTQYF

v_gene: TRBV12-3/TRBV12-4
j_gene: TRBJ1-3
len: 17
CDR3aa: CASSPNSGGPSGNTIYF

v_gene: TRBV12-5
j_gene: TRBJ2-5
len: 15
CDR3aa: CASGLDRGRGETQYF

v_gene: TRBV5-1
j_gene: TRBJ1-1
len: 14
CDR3aa: CASSPVQGVPEAFF

v_gene: TRBV2
j_gene: TRBJ2-5
len: 14
CDR3aa: CASNDRGQRKTQYF

v_gene: TRBV10-1
j_gene: TRBJ2-6
len: 14
CDR3aa: CASSVGPGANVLTF

v_gene: TRBV7-3
j_gene: TRBJ1-4
len: 11
CDR3aa: CASTASEKLFF

v_gene: TRBV12-3/TRBV12-4
j_gene: TRBJ2-1
len: 13
CDR3aa: CASSPGLLNEQFF

v_gene: TRBV7-2
j_gene: TRBJ2-2
len: 15
CDR3aa: CASSHRGQFPGELFF

v_gene: TRBV7-9
j_gene: TRBJ1-6
len: 13
CDR3aa: CASSFRDRGTLHF

v_gene: TRBV5-4
j_gene: TRBJ2-5
len: 14
CDR3aa: CASSPLEFQETQYF

v_gene: TRBV4-2
j_gene: TRBJ2-3
len: 16
CDR3aa: CASSQDWPSGTDTQYF

v_gene: TRBV7-9
j_gene: TRBJ1-1
len: 12
CDR3aa: CASSLALTEAFF

v_gene: TRBV5-5
j_gene: TRBJ1-1
len: 13
CDR3aa: CASSSALVTEAFF

v_gene: TRBV7-6
j_gene: TRBJ2-1
len: 16
CDR3aa: CASSRNSGRAVNEQFF

v_gene: TRBV12-3/TRBV12-4
j_gene: TRBJ1-5
len: 15
CDR3aa: CASSLSGYGNQPQHF

v_gene: TRBV7-2
j_gene: TRBJ2-7
len: 14
CDR3aa: CASSKDQISYEQYF

v_gene: TRBV11-2
j_gene: TRBJ2-5
len: 15
CDR3aa: CASSETIRRGETQYF

v_gene: TRBV6-1
j_gene: TRBJ2-5
len: 17
CDR3aa: CAHTRGLRMTYQETQYF

v_gene: TRBV12-3/TRBV12-4
j_gene: TRBJ1-3
len: 13
CDR3aa: CASTENSGNTIYF

v_gene: TRBV5-4
j_gene: TRBJ2-2
len: 16
CDR3aa: CASSVQLAGGTGELFF

v_gene: TRBV7-3
j_gene: TRBJ2-5
len: 15
CDR3aa: CASSSMDRAPETQYF

v_gene: TRBV18
j_gene: TRBJ1-2
len: 17
CDR3aa: CASSPTMTTGGNYGYTF

v_gene: TRBV5-5
j_gene: TRBJ2-1
len: 16
CDR3aa: CASSQTGTGVYNEQFF

v_gene: TRBV28
j_gene: TRBJ1-6
len: 14
CDR3aa: CASGQGPSNSPLHF

v_gene: TRBV29-1
j_gene: TRBJ2-7
len: 12
CDR3aa: CSVGQGVYEQYF

v_gene: TRBV5-6
j_gene: TRBJ2-4
len: 13
CDR3aa: CASVDLAKNIQYF

v_gene: TRBV12-3/TRBV12-4
j_gene: TRBJ2-2
len: 13
CDR3aa: CASRMGGTGELFF

v_gene: TRBV12-3/TRBV12-4
j_gene: TRBJ2-2
len: 15
CDR3aa: CASTTGTGNTGELFF

v_gene: TRBV12-3/TRBV12-4
j_gene: TRBJ2-1
len: 14
CDR3aa: CASSSPAGHNEQFF